This TCR beta chain appears in the sequencing data of a study of vaccination and CD4 T cells after COVID-19. Study at large: Convalescents were six males and four females, two of them Hispanic.

Sample time point: late sampling 161 to 241 days after vaccination in a few convalescent patients. From the PCR reads, TCRdb called clonotypes with MiXCR, one entry per CDR3 protein. The profile shows about 29,000 distinct CDR3 sequences, roughly 50% of them singletons. CDR3 length: 11 residues. Per the germline V gene, CDR1 is MNHNS and CDR2 is SASEGT. V lost 4 bases and J 7 bases, leaving 8 bases between the germline ends. This receptor was obtained from a human donor who had recovered from COVID-19. Material: CD4+ T cells from blood, obtained about 7 months after SARS-CoV-2 vaccination. This rearrangement joins TRBV6-1 to TRBJ2-7; D remains ambiguous. The CDR3 DNA reads as TGTGCCAGCAGTGGCGAGGAAGAGCAGTACTTC. The encoded protein is CASSGEEEQYF.